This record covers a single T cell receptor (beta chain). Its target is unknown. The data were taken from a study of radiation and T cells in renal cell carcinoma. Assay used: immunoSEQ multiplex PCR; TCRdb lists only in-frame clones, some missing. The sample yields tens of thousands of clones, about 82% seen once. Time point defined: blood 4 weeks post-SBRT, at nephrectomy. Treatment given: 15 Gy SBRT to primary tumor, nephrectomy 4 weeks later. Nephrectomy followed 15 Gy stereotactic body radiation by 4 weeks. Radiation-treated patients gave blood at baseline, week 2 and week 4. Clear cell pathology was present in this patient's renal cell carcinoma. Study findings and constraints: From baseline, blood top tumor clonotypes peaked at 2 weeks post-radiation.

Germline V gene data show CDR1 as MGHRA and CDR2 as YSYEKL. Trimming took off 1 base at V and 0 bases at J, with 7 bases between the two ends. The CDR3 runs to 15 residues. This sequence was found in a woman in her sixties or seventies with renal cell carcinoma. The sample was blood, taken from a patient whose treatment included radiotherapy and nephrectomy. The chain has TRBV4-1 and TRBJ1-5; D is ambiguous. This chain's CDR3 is CASSQVGNSNQPQHF. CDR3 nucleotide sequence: TGCGCCAGCAGCCAAGTCGGCAATAGCAATCAGCCCCAGCATTTT.